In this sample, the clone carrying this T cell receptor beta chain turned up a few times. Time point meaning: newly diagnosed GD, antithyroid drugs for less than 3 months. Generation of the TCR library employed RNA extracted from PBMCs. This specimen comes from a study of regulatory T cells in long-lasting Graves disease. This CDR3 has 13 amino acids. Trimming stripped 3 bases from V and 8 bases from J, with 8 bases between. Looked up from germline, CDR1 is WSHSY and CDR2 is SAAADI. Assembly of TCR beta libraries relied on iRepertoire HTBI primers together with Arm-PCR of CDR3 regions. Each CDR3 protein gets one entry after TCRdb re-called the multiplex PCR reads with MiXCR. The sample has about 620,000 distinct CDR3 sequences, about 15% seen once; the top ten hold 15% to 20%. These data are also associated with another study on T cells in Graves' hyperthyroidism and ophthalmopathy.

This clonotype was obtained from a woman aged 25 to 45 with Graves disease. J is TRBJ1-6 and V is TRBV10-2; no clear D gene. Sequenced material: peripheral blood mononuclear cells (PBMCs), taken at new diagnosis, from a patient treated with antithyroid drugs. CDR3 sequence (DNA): TGCGCCAGCAGTGAACAGAGGGATTCACCCCTCCACTTT. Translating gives CASSEQRDSPLHF.